The clone carrying this T cell receptor beta chain has at least ten counts. No antigen is known for it. Unique molecular identifiers were attached to individual cDNA molecules. TCRdb re-called the 5' RACE reads with MiXCR, one entry per CDR3 protein. The sample carries roughly 28,000 distinct CDR3 sequences, about 4.1% recorded once. The data stem from a study of early T cells in non-severe SARS-CoV-2 infection. Across the study: Sequencing targeted bulk RNA from unsorted whole blood, leaving chains unpaired.

In germline, CDR1 is SGHKS, CDR2 YYEKEE (reference sequence). Trimming took off 4 bases at V and 0 bases at J, with 19 bases between the two ends. The CDR3 loop spans 17 amino acids. Study-wide points: Anti-spike CD8 responses were favored by VDJdb matching, which missed private and CD4 specificities.

The sequence derives from an adult who was a healthcare worker with PCR-confirmed SARS-CoV-2 infection or an uninfected control (not recorded which). What was sequenced was whole blood. This sequence joins TRBV5-5 and TRBJ1-1; D might be TRBD1 (6 bases). For the CDR3, the DNA is TGTGCCAGCAGCATTAGGACGGGTCAGGGGTTGAACACTGAAGCTTTCTTT. Translation: CASSIRTGQGLNTEAFF.